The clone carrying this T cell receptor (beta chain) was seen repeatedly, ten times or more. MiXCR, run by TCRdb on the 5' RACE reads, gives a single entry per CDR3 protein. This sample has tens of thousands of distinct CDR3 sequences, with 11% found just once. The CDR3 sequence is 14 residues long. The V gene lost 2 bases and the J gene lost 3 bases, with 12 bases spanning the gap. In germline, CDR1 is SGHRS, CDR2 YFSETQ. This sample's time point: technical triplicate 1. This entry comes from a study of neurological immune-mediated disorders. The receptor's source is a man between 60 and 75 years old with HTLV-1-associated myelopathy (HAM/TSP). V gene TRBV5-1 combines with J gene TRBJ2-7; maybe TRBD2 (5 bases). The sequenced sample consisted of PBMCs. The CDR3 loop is CASSLRRGIYEQYF. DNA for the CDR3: TGCGCCAGCAGCTTAAGACGGGGAATCTACGAGCAGTACTTC. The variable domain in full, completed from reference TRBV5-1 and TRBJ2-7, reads KAGVTQTPRYLIKTRGQQVTLSCSPISGHRSVSWYQQTPGQGLQFLFEYFSETQRNKGNFPGRFSGRQFSNSRSEMNVSTLELGDSALYLCASSLRRGIYEQYFGPGTRLTVT.